This T cell receptor beta chain derives from a study of blood T cell repertoires in COVID-19 (dated by TCRdb to 2018 to 2021). About the full investigation: Collaborator samples came from the United States, Italy and Spain and covered acute and convalescent phases of COVID-19. Nearly every sample came with metadata listing a de-identified subject ID, COVID-19 status, age in years and sex. Where available, HLA class I and class II types were obtained from metadata supplied by the sample provider rather than from assay-based typing. The dataset comprised deeply sampled blood TCRbeta repertoires from subjects exposed to, actively infected with, or recovered from COVID-19. Samples came from the ongoing ImmuneRACE study (first 160 participants) plus 1,254 subjects from 6 global collaborators. The prospective study material was composed of cDNA or gDNA derived from T cells, B-cell-depleted T cells, or PBMCs. The repertoires were released in a freely available public database meant as a resource for research on the immune response to SARS-CoV-2.

In the prospective study, participants were about 18 to 90 years old, resided in 20 to 30 geographic areas of the United States, and were enrolled through a virtual design. In the prospective study, cohorts were assigned on the basis of participant-reported clinical history obtained from a screening survey and a study questionnaire. For ImmuneRACE Cohort 3, a participant was defined as recovered based on two consecutive negative NP/OP PCR tests, clearance by a healthcare professional, or resolution of symptoms. In the prospective study, whole blood, serum and a nasopharyngeal or oropharyngeal swab were collected from each participant by mobile phlebotomists. Participants in the prospective study had the option to provide additional blood draws and questionnaires over an approximately 2-month period. Prospective study blood samples were shipped either frozen or at room temperature before DNA extraction.

Details on this clone: Its antigen is currently not known. Base quality data are lacking; no much larger clone is found one base away.

The immunoSEQ Assay, a bias-controlled multiplex PCR, was used to amplify TCRbeta CDR3 regions from genomic DNA. As for the original processing: Within the assay, amplification of reference gene primers was used to estimate how many nucleated cells each sample contained. To quantify the absolute abundance of each unique TCRbeta CDR3 rearrangement, sequence reads were collapsed and filtered. For each sample, productive Simpson clonality was calculated as the square root of Simpson's diversity index across productive rearrangements. Here the immuneACCESS table is served through TCRdb, limited to in-frame sequences with V and J called. Missing clones are a known gap in these copies; in checked studies unresolved V genes cover under half, and the rest lacks a known reason. That table gives V, J and clone size, and the DNA gave D and trimming. This sample has over 250,000 clones in its table, and about nine tenths of those were observed once. The top ten clonotypes cover less than 3% of the sample.

Study-wide findings and limitations: The quantity of clinical and demographic metadata differed by source and by participant and was supplied without curation.

Sequencing was performed on PBMCs or T cells enriched from blood (not recorded which). The receptor comes from a woman aged 45-60 years who had recovered from COVID-19.

The sequenced DNA is TGTGCCAGCAGCACAGGGACAGGGGGAGAGCAGTTCTTC. It translates as CASSTGTGGEQFF. The V gene is TRBV11-3 and the J gene is TRBJ2-1; TRBD1 agrees with 11 junctional bases. Based on the germline V gene, the CDR1 and CDR2 sequences are SGHNT and YENEEA. Trimming removed 5 bases from V and 10 bases from J; the gene matches leave 4 bases unexplained. Counted from cysteine to phenylalanine, this CDR3 has 13 amino acids. Of the read, only the CDR3 DNA is kept; its 39 bases are in frame from base 1.